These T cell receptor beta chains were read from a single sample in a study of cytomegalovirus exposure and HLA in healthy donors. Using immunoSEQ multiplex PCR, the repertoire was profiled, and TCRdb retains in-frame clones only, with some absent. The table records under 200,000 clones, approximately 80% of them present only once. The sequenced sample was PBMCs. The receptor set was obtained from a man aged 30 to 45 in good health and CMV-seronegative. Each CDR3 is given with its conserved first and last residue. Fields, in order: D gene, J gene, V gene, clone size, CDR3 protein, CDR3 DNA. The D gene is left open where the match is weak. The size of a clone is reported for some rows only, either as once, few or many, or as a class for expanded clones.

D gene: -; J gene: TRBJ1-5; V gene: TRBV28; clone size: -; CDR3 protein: CASSFNRAGNQPQHF; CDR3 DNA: TGTGCCAGCAGTTTCAACAGGGCTGGAAATCAGCCCCAGCATTTT
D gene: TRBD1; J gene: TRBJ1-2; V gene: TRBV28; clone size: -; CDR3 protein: CASSGRDRGPIVNYGYTF; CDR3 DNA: TGTGCCAGCAGTGGCCGGGACAGGGGCCCTATCGTTAACTATGGCTACACCTTC
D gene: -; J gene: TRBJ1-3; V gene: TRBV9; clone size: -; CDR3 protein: CASSSRGTGNTIYF; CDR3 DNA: TGTGCCAGCAGCTCCCGGGGGACTGGAAACACCATATATTTT
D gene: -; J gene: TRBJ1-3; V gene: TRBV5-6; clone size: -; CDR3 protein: CASSLQQGLPSGNTIYF; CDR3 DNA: TGTGCCAGCAGCTTGCAACAGGGCCTTCCATCTGGAAACACCATATATTTT
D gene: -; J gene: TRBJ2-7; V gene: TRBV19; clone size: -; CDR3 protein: CASSGTLGVYEQYF; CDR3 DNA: TGTGCCAGTTCCGGGACATTAGGTGTCTACGAGCAGTACTTC
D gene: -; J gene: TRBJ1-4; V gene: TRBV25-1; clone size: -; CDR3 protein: CASSEPGALNEKLFF; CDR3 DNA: TGTGCCAGCAGTGAGCCAGGGGCGCTGAATGAAAAACTGTTTTTT
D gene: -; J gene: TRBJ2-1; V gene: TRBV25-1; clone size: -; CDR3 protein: CASSEYYGDLSYNEQFF; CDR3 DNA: TGTGCCAGCAGTGAATATTATGGGGACTTATCCTACAATGAGCAGTTCTTC
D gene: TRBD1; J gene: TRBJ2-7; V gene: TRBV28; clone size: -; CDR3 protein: CASSLEKGQGARSSYEQYF; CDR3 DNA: TGTGCCAGCAGTTTAGAAAAGGGACAGGGGGCTCGGAGCTCCTACGAGCAGTACTTC
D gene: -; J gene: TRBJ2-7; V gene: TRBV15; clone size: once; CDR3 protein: CATKGGASYEQYF; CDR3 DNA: TGTGCCACCAAAGGGGGTGCCTCCTACGAGCAGTACTTC
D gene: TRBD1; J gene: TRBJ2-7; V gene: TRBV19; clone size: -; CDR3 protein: CASSDRGLYEQYF; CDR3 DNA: TGTGCCAGTAGTGACAGGGGGCTCTACGAGCAGTACTTC
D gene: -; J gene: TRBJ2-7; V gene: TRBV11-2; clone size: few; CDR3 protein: CASSPSQGYEQYF; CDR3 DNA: TGTGCCAGCAGCCCATCACAGGGCTACGAGCAGTACTTC
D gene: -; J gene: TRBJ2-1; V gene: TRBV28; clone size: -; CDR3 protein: CASRTRAGGTYNEQFF; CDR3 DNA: TGTGCCAGCAGGACTAGGGCAGGGGGAACCTACAATGAGCAGTTCTTC
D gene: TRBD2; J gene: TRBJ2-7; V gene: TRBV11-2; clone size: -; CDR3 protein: CASSPTSGRGEQYF; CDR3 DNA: TGTGCCAGCAGTCCTACTAGCGGGAGGGGCGAGCAGTACTTC
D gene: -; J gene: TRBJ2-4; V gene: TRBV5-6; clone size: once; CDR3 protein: CASSLNPRNIQYF; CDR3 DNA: TGTGCCAGCAGCTTGAACCCCAGAAACATTCAGTACTTC
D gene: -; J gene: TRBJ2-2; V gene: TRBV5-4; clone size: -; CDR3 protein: CASSSLLTGTGELFF; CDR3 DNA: TGTGCCAGCAGCTCCCTCCTGACAGGCACCGGGGAGCTGTTTTTT
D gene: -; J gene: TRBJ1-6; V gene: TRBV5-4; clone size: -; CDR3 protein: CASSLGSPTKYNSPLHF; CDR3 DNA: TGTGCCAGCAGCTTGGGCTCCCCGACAAAGTATAATTCCCCCCTCCACTTT
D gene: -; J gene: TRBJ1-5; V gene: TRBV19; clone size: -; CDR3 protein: CASSISRAEGQPQHF; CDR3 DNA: TGTGCCAGTAGTATCAGCAGGGCGGAAGGTCAGCCCCAGCATTTT
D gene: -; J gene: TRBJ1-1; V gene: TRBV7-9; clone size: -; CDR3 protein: CAGSSIPGMNTEAFF; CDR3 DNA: TGTGCCGGCAGCTCGATACCGGGAATGAACACTGAAGCTTTCTTT
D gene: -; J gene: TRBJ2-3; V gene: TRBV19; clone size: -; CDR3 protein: CASSPRQIRADTQYF; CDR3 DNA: TGTGCCAGTAGTCCGAGACAGATCCGTGCAGATACGCAGTATTTT
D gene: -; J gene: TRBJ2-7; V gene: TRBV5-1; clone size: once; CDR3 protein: CASSATYEQYF; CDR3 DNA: TGCGCCAGCAGCGCTACCTACGAGCAGTACTTC
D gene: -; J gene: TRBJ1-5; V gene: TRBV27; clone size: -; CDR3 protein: CASSSKSRQQPQHF; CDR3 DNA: TGTGCCAGCAGCTCTAAATCCCGACAGCAGCCCCAGCATTTT
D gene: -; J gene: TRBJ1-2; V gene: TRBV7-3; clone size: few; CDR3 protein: CASSINRFSYGYTF; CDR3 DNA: TGTGCCAGCAGCATAAACAGATTTTCCTATGGCTACACCTTC
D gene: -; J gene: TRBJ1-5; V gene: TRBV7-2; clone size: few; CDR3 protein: CASSWRPGQPQHF; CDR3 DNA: TGTGCCAGCAGCTGGCGGCCGGGACAGCCCCAGCATTTT
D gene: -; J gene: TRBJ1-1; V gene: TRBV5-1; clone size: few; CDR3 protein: CASSLGRPRGFSAEAFF; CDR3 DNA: TGCGCCAGCAGCTTGGGGCGCCCCCGAGGTTTTAGCGCTGAAGCTTTCTTT
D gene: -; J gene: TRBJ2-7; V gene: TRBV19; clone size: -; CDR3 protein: CASSPSGSYEQYF; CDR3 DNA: TGTGCCAGTAGCCCCTCCGGCTCCTACGAGCAGTACTTC
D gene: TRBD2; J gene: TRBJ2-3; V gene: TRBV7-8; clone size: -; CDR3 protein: CASSLGPGLAGETDTQYF; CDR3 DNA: TGTGCCAGCAGCTTAGGACCGGGACTAGCGGGAGAGACAGATACGCAGTATTTT
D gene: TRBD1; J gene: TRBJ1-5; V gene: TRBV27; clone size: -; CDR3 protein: CASRRTGRNQPQHF; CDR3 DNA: TGTGCCAGCAGGCGGACAGGGCGAAATCAGCCCCAGCATTTT
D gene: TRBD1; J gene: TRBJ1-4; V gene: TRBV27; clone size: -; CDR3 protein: CASSLSTGAYEKLFF; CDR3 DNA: TGTGCCAGCAGTTTATCGACAGGGGCCTATGAAAAACTGTTTTTT
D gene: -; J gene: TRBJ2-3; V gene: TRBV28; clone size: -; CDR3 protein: CASTFGVAGTDTQYF; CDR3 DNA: TGTGCCAGCACCTTCGGGGTGGCTGGCACAGATACGCAGTATTTT
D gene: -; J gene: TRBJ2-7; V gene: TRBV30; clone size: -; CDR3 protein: CAWSVGGPGAYEQYF; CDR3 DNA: TGTGCCTGGAGTGTGGGAGGACCGGGTGCGTACGAGCAGTACTTC
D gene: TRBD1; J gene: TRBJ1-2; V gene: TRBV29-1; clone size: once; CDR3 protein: CSVVGFDRGRVSQDYGYTF; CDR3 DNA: TGCAGCGTTGTGGGTTTCGACAGGGGGCGGGTTAGTCAAGACTATGGCTACACCTTC
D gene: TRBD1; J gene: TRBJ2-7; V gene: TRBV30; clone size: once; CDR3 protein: CACTQGAHPGQYF; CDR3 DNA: TGTGCCTGTACACAGGGGGCGCACCCGGGGCAGTACTTC
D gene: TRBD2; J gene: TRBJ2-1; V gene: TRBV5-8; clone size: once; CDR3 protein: CASSLEGLAGGLRYNEQFF; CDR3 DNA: TGTGCCAGCAGCTTGGAGGGACTAGCGGGGGGGCTACGGTACAATGAGCAGTTCTTC
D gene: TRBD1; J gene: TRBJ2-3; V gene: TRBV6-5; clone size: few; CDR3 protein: CASSLTGLSTDTQYF; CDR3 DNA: TGTGCCAGCAGTTTGACAGGGCTTAGCACAGATACGCAGTATTTT
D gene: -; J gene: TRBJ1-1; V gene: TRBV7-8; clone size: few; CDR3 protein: CASSLALSRLNTEAFF; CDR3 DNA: TGTGCCAGCAGCTTAGCGCTAAGCAGGTTGAACACTGAAGCTTTCTTT
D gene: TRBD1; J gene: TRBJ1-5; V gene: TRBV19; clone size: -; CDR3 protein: CASSNRGGQPQHF; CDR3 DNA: TGTGCCAGTAGTAACAGGGGTGGGCAGCCCCAGCATTTT
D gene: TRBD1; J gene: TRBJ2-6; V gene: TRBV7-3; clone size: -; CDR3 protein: CASSSRQGNSGANVLTF; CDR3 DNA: TGTGCCAGCAGTTCGAGACAGGGAAATTCTGGGGCCAACGTCCTGACTTTC
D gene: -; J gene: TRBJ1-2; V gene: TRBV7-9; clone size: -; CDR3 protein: CASTFKAGGTVYGYTF; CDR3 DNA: TGTGCCAGCACTTTTAAGGCAGGAGGAACCGTCTATGGCTACACCTTC
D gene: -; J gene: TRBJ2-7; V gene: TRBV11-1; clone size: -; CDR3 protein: CASSLVPGSYEQYF; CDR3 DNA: TGTGCCAGCAGCTTAGTACCCGGGAGCTACGAGCAGTACTTC
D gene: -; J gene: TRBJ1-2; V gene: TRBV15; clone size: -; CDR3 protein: CATSSLSPAGGYTF; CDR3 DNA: TGTGCCACCAGCAGCCTTAGTCCGGCGGGTGGCTACACCTTC
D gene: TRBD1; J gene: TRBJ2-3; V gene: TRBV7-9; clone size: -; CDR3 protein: CASSLARGPYTTDTQYF; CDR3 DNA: TGTGCCAGCAGCTTAGCGAGGGGGCCCTATACTACAGATACGCAGTATTTT